This is a list of T cell receptor beta chains from one sample in a study of shared clonotypes between healthy human individuals. Assay: immunoSEQ multiplex PCR; the TCRdb copy retains only in-frame clones and omits some. The sample lists around 2,100,000 clones, about 94% occurring once. The sequencing sample was made of naive CD8+ T cells sorted from blood. These receptors were taken from a man aged 18-30 years in good health. Each CDR3 is given with its conserved first and last residue. Each record gives: V gene, clone size, CDR3 length, D gene, J gene, CDR3 DNA, CDR3 protein. D genes are given only for firm matches. Not all rows give a size; the values are once, few, many and, for expanded clones, a class.

TRBV5-4	.	15	.	TRBJ1-4	TGTGCCAGCAGCTCAAATCCAGGGGATAATGAAAAACTGTTTTTT	CASSSNPGDNEKLFF
TRBV4-3	.	15	TRBD1	TRBJ2-7	TGCGCCAGCAGCCCAAATCGACAGGGCGGGTACGAGCAGTACTTC	CASSPNRQGGYEQYF
TRBV5-6	.	12	.	TRBJ2-7	TGTGCCAGCAGCTTGACGGGCTACGAGCAGTACTTC	CASSLTGYEQYF
TRBV27	once	16	.	TRBJ2-6	TGTGCCAGCAGTTTGGGGTCATGGACGGGGGCCAACGTCCTGACTTTC	CASSLGSWTGANVLTF
TRBV7-2	.	15	TRBD1	TRBJ1-1	TGTGCCAGCAGCTTAGCGGGACAGGGGTACACTGAAGCTTTCTTT	CASSLAGQGYTEAFF
TRBV2	few	11	TRBD1	TRBJ2-2	TGTGCCGGGACAGGGACCGGGGAGCTGTTTTTT	CAGTGTGELFF
TRBV5-6	.	14	.	TRBJ2-7	TGTGCCAGCAGCTTGGCCGGGAGTTTTGGTGAGCAGTACTTC	CASSLAGSFGEQYF
TRBV5-1	.	16	.	TRBJ2-1	TGCGCCAGCAGCTTGGCGGACGGGAGCTCCTACAATGAGCAGTTCTTC	CASSLADGSSYNEQFF
TRBV19	once	15	.	TRBJ1-2	TGTGCCAGTAGTATCTCCTTCGTACTGAACTATGGCTACACCTTC	CASSISFVLNYGYTF
TRBV9	.	13	.	TRBJ1-2	TGTGCCAGCAGCGACTCGACAGGTAATGGCTACACCTTC	CASSDSTGNGYTF
TRBV6-5	.	13	.	TRBJ1-2	TGTGCCAGCAGTTACTCGGCAGGAGGGGGCTACACCTTC	CASSYSAGGGYTF
TRBV18	.	13	.	TRBJ2-1	TGTGCCAGCTCACTTGAAGGAGGCAATGAGCAGTTCTTC	CASSLEGGNEQFF
TRBV15	.	17	.	TRBJ1-4	TGTGCCACCAGCAGAGATGCCCTGGACAGACGTAATGAAAAACTGTTTTTT	CATSRDALDRRNEKLFF
TRBV7-9	.	16	TRBD2	TRBJ2-1	TGTGCCAGCACCAACGGAGGAGCGGGGGTCTACAATGAGCAGTTCTTC	CASTNGGAGVYNEQFF
TRBV28	.	15	.	TRBJ2-7	TGTGCCAGCAGTTTTAGGGGAATAAGGACCTACGAGCAGTACTTC	CASSFRGIRTYEQYF
TRBV25-1	.	16	TRBD2	TRBJ2-7	TGTGCCAGCAGTGCGGCGGAGGTAGCGGGTAGCGACGAGCAGTACTTC	CASSAAEVAGSDEQYF
TRBV5-1	.	17	.	TRBJ1-6	TGCGCCAGCAGCCCGCACGGGGAGAGCTCCTATAATTCACCCCTCCACTTT	CASSPHGESSYNSPLHF
TRBV28	once	14	.	TRBJ2-2	TGTGCCAGCACCCTCGAGGGGTCCACCGGGGAGCTGTTTTTT	CASTLEGSTGELFF
TRBV27	.	17	TRBD2	TRBJ2-1	TGTGCCAGCAGACCCTCGGGTAGCGGGGGGGATCGCAATGAGCAGTTCTTC	CASRPSGSGGDRNEQFF
TRBV19	once	15	.	TRBJ1-2	TGTGCCAGTAGTATAAGGCCCACAGGGCTCAATGGCTACACCTTC	CASSIRPTGLNGYTF
TRBV27	.	17	TRBD1	TRBJ1-2	TGTGCCAGCAGTTTAGGGACAGGGGATTACTTGGGCTATGGCTACACCTTC	CASSLGTGDYLGYGYTF
TRBV2	.	15	.	TRBJ1-6	TGTGCCAGCAGTGAAGCGGGCATTAGTGGTTCACCCCTCCACTTT	CASSEAGISGSPLHF
TRBV27	.	16	TRBD2	TRBJ2-2	TGTGCCAGCAGCCCCCTCCAGCGGGGGGGCCTCGGGGAGCTGTTTTTT	CASSPLQRGGLGELFF
TRBV27	.	15	.	TRBJ2-7	TGTGCCAGCAGTTTAGGATTGGGGACTCCCTACGAGCAGTACTTC	CASSLGLGTPYEQYF
TRBV29-1	.	14	TRBD1	TRBJ1-1	TGCAGCGCAACAGACAGGGCCATGAACACTGAAGCTTTCTTT	CSATDRAMNTEAFF
TRBV25-1	.	15	.	TRBJ2-3	TGTGCCAGCAGTGCATCTCCAATCCCAATAGATACGCAGTATTTT	CASSASPIPIDTQYF
TRBV11-3	.	17	.	TRBJ2-2	TGTGCCAGCAGCCCTAGCGAGACAGGAACGACCACCGGGGAGCTGTTTTTT	CASSPSETGTTTGELFF
TRBV27	once	18	.	TRBJ2-1	TGTGCCAGCAGTTTCTTTGACCTAGAGCAGGGTACCATGAATGAGCAGTTCTTC	CASSFFDLEQGTMNEQFF
TRBV5-6	.	16	TRBD2	TRBJ2-2	TGTGCCAGCAGCTTGGCCCTAGCGGGCGCTCACGGGGAGCTGTTTTTT	CASSLALAGAHGELFF
TRBV2	.	14	TRBD1	TRBJ2-7	TGTGCCAGCAGTCCCGGACAGGACCCCCTAGAGCAGTACTTC	CASSPGQDPLEQYF
TRBV2	.	16	TRBD2	TRBJ2-5	TGTGCCTCGGGACTAGCGGGCTCCCTGGGCCAAGAGACCCAGTACTTC	CASGLAGSLGQETQYF
TRBV7-2	few	16	.	TRBJ1-4	TGTGCCAGCAGCTTCGCTTTCGGGGGTCTCGGGAAAAAACTGTTTTTT	CASSFAFGGLGKKLFF
TRBV27	.	15	.	TRBJ2-3	TGTGCCAGCGGCCCGCTCGCCGGGGGCACAGATACGCAGTATTTT	CASGPLAGGTDTQYF
TRBV10-1	few	14	.	TRBJ2-2	TGCGCCAGCAGCGACCCGAGTTTAACCGGGGAGCTGTTTTTT	CASSDPSLTGELFF
TRBV19	.	14	.	TRBJ2-7	TGTGCCAGTAGTATCAGGGGAAACCCCTACGAGCAGTACTTC	CASSIRGNPYEQYF